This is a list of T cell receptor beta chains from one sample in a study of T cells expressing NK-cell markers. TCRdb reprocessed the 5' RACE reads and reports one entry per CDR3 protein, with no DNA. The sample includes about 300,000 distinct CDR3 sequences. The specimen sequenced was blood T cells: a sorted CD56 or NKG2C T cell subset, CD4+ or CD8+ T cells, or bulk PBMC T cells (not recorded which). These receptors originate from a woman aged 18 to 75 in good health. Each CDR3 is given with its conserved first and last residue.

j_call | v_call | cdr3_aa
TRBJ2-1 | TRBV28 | CASSPRWTSGTNEQFF
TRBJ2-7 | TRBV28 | CASSFGPGTVYYEQYF
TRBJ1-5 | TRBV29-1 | CSVQDRWDQPQHF
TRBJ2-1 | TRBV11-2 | CASSLVSSNEQFF
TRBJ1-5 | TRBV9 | CASSVNHLGNQPQHF
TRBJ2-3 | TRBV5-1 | CASKPLGGGSTDTQYF
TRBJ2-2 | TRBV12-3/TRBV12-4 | CASSLGTAQLVHTGELFF
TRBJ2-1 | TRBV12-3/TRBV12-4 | CASSLYPHEDEQFF
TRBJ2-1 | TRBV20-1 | CSAGQGYEQFF
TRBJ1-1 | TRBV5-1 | CASSFASRNTEAFF
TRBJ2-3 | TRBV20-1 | CSASSGTWGVQYF
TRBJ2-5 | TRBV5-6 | CASSWRSPGGTQYF
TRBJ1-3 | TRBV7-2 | CASRPPSGNTIYF
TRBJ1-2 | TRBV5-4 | CASSSSGWDYGYTF
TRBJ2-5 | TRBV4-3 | CASSQDVARETQYF
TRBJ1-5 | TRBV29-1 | CSADLSNQPQHF
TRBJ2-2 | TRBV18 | CASGQGTANTGELFF
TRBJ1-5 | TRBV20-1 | CSAPQGAGNQPQHF
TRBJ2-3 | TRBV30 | CAWSWDPSGTDTQYF
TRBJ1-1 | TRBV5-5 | CASSLGSLGTEAFF
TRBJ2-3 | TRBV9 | CASSVTPSGGVTDTQYF
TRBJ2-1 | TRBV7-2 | CASRTSGRASAEQFF
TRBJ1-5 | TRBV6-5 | CASSFTGLGGSQPQHF
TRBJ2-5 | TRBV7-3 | CASSLEPPWGTQYF
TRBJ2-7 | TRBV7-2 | CASKLRQGYEQYF
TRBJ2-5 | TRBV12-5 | CASGLWAAGQETQYF
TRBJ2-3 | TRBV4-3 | CASSRLGTKGRTDTQYF
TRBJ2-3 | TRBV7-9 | CASSLGNGDTQYF
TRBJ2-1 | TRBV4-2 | CASSQDYETSKFF
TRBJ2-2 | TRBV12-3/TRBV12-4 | CASSLDYGDSRGTGELFF
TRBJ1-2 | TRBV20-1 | CSVPAVYGYTF
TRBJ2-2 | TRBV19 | CASSPWGRGRESSTGELFF
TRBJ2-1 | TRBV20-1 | CSALLSGRARNEQFF
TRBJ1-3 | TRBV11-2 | CASRLYSGNTIYF
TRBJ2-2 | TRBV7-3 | CASSFWGGTGELFF
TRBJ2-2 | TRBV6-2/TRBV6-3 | CASSSWENTGELFF
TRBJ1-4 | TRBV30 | CAWSDLMGRRNEKLFF
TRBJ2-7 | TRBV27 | CASGTGGSEQYF
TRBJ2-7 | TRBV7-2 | CASRIGTSGSYEQYF
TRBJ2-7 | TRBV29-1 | CSASTGKLSEQYF
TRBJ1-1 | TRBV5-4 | CASSLGLMNTEAFF